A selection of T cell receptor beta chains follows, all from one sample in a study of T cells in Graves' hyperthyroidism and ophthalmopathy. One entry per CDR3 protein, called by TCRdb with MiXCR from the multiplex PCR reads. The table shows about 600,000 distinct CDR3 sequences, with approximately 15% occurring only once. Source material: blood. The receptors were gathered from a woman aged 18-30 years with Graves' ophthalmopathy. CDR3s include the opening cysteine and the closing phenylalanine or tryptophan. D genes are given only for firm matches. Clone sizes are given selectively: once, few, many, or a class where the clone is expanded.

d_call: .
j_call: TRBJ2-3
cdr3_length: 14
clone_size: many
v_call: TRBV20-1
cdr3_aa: CSARDGRRTDTQYF
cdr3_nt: TGCAGTGCCCGAGATGGTAGGCGAACAGATACGCAGTATTTT

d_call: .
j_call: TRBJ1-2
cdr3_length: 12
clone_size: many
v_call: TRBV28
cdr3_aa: CASSVTTYGYTF
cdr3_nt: TGTGCCAGCAGTGTTACCACCTATGGCTACACCTTC

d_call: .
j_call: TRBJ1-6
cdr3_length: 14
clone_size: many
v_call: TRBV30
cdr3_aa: CAWSEDLGGTPLHF
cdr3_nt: TGTGCCTGGAGTGAGGACCTGGGAGGGACACCCCTCCACTTT

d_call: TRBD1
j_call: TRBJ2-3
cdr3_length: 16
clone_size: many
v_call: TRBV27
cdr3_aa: CASSPGQGPGTDTQYF
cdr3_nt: TGTGCCAGCAGTCCGGGACAGGGACCGGGCACAGATACGCAGTATTTT

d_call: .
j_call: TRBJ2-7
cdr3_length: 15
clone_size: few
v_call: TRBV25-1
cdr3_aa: CASSETAGGSYEQYF
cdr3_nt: TGTGCCAGCAGTGAAACGGCAGGGGGGTCCTACGAGCAGTACTTC

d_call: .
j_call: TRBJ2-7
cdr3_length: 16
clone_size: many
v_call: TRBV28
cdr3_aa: CASMDGGSISTYEQYF
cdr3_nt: TGTGCCAGCATGGACGGCGGGTCTATCAGCACCTACGAGCAGTACTTC

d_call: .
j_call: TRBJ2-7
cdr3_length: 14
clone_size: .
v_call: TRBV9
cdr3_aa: CASSVLPRESEQYF
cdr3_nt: TGTGCCAGCAGCGTCCTGCCTAGGGAGAGCGAGCAGTACTTC

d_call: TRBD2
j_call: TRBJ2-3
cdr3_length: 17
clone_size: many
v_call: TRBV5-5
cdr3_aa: CASSQLAGGPSTDTQYF
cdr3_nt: TGTGCCAGCAGCCAACTAGCGGGAGGGCCGAGCACAGATACGCAGTATTTT

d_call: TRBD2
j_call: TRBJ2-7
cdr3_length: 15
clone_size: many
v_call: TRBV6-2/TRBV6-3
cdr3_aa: CASSYGREIKDEQYF
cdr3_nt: TGTGCCAGCAGTTATGGGCGGGAGATTAAGGACGAGCAGTACTTC

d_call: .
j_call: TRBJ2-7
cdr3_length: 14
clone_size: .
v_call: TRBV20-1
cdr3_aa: CSARVGGPTYEQYF
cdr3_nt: TGCAGTGCTAGAGTTGGGGGACCGACCTACGAGCAGTACTTC

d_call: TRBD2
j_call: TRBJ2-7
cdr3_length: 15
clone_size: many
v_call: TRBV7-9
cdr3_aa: CASSAGLAGAYEQYF
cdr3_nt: TGTGCCAGCAGCGCGGGACTAGCGGGAGCCTACGAGCAGTACTTC